This T cell receptor beta chain was identified in a study of regulatory T cells in long-lasting Graves disease. Study-level findings and limits: Among persistent patients, a larger number of public clonotypes were shared (about 3,000) than among newly diagnosed patients (just over 950). Repertoires from persistent disease leaned toward TRBV28, TRBJ1-2 and TRBJ2-5.

To make TCR beta libraries, researchers used iRepertoire HTBI primers and Arm-PCR of CDR3 regions. TCRdb recomputed calls from the multiplex PCR reads with MiXCR, one row per CDR3 protein. This table holds 400,000 to 500,000 distinct CDR3 sequences, about a sixth found once. As for time point: newly diagnosed GD, antithyroid drugs for less than 3 months. Making the TCR library involved RNA that had been extracted from PBMCs. This clonotype was seen a few times. Its antigen is not identified. The V gene lost 1 base and the J gene lost 1 base, with 11 bases spanning the gap. The germline gives CDR1 SGHKS, CDR2 YYEKEE (reference sequence). This CDR3 has 15 amino acids. The sample was also reused in another study, on T cells in Graves' hyperthyroidism and ophthalmopathy. In that study: The model's output predicted ophthalmopathy at a median of roughly 6.9 months prior to onset.

V usage is TRBV5-5 and J usage is TRBJ1-1, with a tentative D call TRBD1 (5 bases). This clonotype was sampled from a woman aged 30 to 39 with Graves disease. The sequencing used peripheral blood mononuclear cells (PBMCs), collected at new diagnosis, from a patient treated with antithyroid drugs. The CDR3 here is CASSLWGGGNTEAFF. In nucleotides, the CDR3 is TGTGCCAGCAGCTTGTGGGGGGGGGGGAACACTGAAGCTTTCTTT.